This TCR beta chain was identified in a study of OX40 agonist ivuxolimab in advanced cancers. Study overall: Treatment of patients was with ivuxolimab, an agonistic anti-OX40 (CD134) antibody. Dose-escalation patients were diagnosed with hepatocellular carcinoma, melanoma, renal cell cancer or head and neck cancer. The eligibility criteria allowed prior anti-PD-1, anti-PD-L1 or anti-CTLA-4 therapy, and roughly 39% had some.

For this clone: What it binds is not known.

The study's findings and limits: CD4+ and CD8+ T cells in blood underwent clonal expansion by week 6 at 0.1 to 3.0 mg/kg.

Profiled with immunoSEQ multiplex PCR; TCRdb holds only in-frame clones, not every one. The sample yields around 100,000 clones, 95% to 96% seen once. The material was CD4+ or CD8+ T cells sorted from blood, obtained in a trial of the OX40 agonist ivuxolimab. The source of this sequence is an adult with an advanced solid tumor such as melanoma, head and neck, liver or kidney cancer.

The CDR3 DNA sequence: TGTGCCAGCAGTTTGTCCGGGGGGGTGGACGAGCAGTACTTC. Protein product: CASSLSGGVDEQYF. The V call is TRBV28, the J call TRBJ2-7, with TRBD2 matching 8 bases. Germline trimming cut 3 bases from V and 5 bases from J; bases unmatched to any gene: 6. The germline gives CDR1 MDHEN, CDR2 SYDVKM. The CDR3 has 14 amino acids.